What follows are 8 T cell receptor beta chains derived from one specimen sequenced in a study of molecular identifiers for immune sequencing clone quantification. A single record per CDR3 protein comes from TCRdb applying MiXCR to the PCR reads. The sample comprises hundreds of thousands of distinct CDR3 sequences, around 25% of which are singletons, and about 0.84% rests with the top ten. The material sequenced was naive CD8+ T cells from blood, with Jurkat cell RNA spiked in. Subset in this sample: FACS-sorted CD8+CD4-CCR7+CD45RA+ naive T cells. The receptor set was obtained from a human donor in good health. Some libraries in this study had Jurkat cell RNA spiked in.

This sequence joins TRBV18 and TRBJ1-1; 7 bases map to TRBD1. V shed 4 bases, J shed 2 bases, and the junction held 7 bases outside the gene matches. The CDR3 is 15 amino acids. CDR1 KGHSH and CDR2 LQKENI come from the germline V gene. This chain's CDR3 is CASSLPTGSNTEAFF. The CDR3 nucleotides read TGTGCCAGCTCACTCCCGACAGGGTCCAACACTGAAGCTTTCTTT.

Note on this clonotype: A much larger clonotype is one base distant, so this may be a read error. V gene TRBV20-1 combines with J gene TRBJ1-5; D ambiguous. This CDR3 has 15 amino acids. Trimming removed 4 bases at V and 6 bases at J, with 19 bases between. CDR1 and CDR2 (germline): DFQATT, SNEGSKA (reference sequence). This chain's CDR3 is CSATPQEFSAQPQHF. The CDR3 region has the DNA TGCAGTGCTACCCCTCAGGAGTTTTCAGCTCAGCCCCAGCATTTT.

This clonotype was detected ten times or more. The rearrangement uses TRBV7-6 and TRBJ1-4; TRBD1 might be the D (5 bases). The CDR3 is made up of 11 amino acids. Germline CDR1 SGHVS, CDR2 FNYEAQ. V lost 8 bases and J 6 bases, leaving 7 bases between the germline ends. CDR3 DNA sequence: TGTGCCAGCCGAGGGGATGAAAAACTGTTTTTT. It is translated as CASRGDEKLFF.

V and J are TRBV6-2 or TRBV6-3 and TRBJ1-5; perhaps TRBD1 as D (5 bases). The CDR3 extends over 16 amino acids. The V gene's germline CDR1 is MNHEY and CDR2 SVGEGT. V lost 7 bases to trimming and J lost 1 base, with 17 bases between them. As DNA, the CDR3 is TGTGCCAGCAATTCCCGGGACGATATAAGCAATCAGCCCCAGCATTTT. It is translated as CASNSRDDISNQPQHF.

Written as DNA, the CDR3 is TGTGCCAGCAGTTTCGCGCGAGGGGGGGACAGGGACTCCTACGAGCAGTACTTC. Its protein is CASSFARGGDRDSYEQYF. The rearrangement joins TRBV27 to TRBJ2-7; 9 bases line up with TRBD1. The V segment lost 3 bases and the J segment 0 bases; nucleotides outside the gene matches: 12. The germline CDR1 and CDR2 sequences are MNHEY and SMNVEV (reference sequence). This CDR3 has 18 residues.

Ten or more counts support this clonotype. CDR3 amino acids: CASSSTRQGVYEQYF. CDR3 bases: TGTGCCAGCAGCTCCACCAGACAGGGGGTATACGAGCAGTACTTC. This sequence joins TRBV7-9 and TRBJ2-7, with 9 bases aligning to TRBD1. CDR1 SEHNR and CDR2 FQNEAQ come from the germline V gene (reference sequence). The CDR3 loop spans 15 amino acids. V trimming: 4 bases; J trimming: 4 bases; junction bases outside the gene matches: 8.

The rearrangement links TRBV30 to TRBJ2-5; 11 nucleotides match TRBD2. This CDR3 contains 15 residues. Germline V gene lookup returns CDR1 GTSNPN and CDR2 SVGIG (reference sequence). With 2 bases clipped from V and 4 bases from J, the junction kept 6 bases outside the gene matches. The CDR3 DNA reads TGTGCCTGGAGTATTAGCGGGGGGGCTGCAGAGACCCAGTACTTC. Encoded protein: CAWSISGGAAETQYF.

This clonotype was observed at least ten times. The genes are TRBV7-2 and TRBJ2-3, with 9 bases that match TRBD2. Per the germline V gene, CDR1 is SGHTA and CDR2 is FQGNSA. The CDR3 loop spans 16 amino acids. V lost 6 bases and J lost 3; bases outside the gene matches: 10. CDR3 amino acids: CASSSLREGPTDTQYF. Here the CDR3 DNA reads TGTGCCAGCAGTTCATTGCGGGAGGGCCCGACAGATACGCAGTATTTT.